This entry lists 11 T cell receptor beta chains sequenced from one sample in a study of cytomegalovirus exposure and HLA in healthy donors. PCR employed 60 Vbeta and 13 Jbeta primers. TCRdb's copy holds only in-frame clones and misses some; the assay was immunoSEQ multiplex PCR. The table includes around 110,000 clones, roughly 80% detected once. The source material was PBMCs. The receptors were gathered from a man in his thirties or forties in good health and CMV-seropositive.

This rearrangement joins TRBV25-1 to TRBJ2-3; a weak D match, TRBD1 (6 bases). CDR1 and CDR2 from the germline V gene are MGHDK and SYGVNS. Trimming took off 1 base at V and 5 bases at J, with 13 bases between the two ends. The CDR3 sequence is 15 residues long. The CDR3 reads CASSELGGTGDTQYF. The CDR3 nucleotides read TGTGCCAGCAGTGAATTAGGGGGAACAGGAGATACGCAGTATTTT.

The chain uses TRBV6-1 and TRBJ1-1; D call uncertain. Germline V CDR1 and CDR2: MNHNS, SASEGT. The CDR3 length is 13 residues. V lost 6 bases and J lost 3, with 11 bases in between. CDR3 nucleotides: TGTGCCAGCAGCCTAAGCAAGTACACTGAAGCTTTCTTT. Its protein is CASSLSKYTEAFF.

The rearrangement joins TRBV28 to TRBJ2-6; D is unclear. Looked up from germline, CDR1 is MDHEN and CDR2 is SYDVKM. V lost 2 bases and J lost 0, with 8 bases in between. The CDR3 totals 16 residues. CDR3 sequence: CASSLPRNSGANVLTF. CDR3 nucleotides: TGTGCCAGCAGTTTACCCAGAAACTCTGGGGCCAACGTCCTGACTTTC.

The gene calls are TRBV6-5 and TRBJ2-3; D gene ambiguous. Per the germline V gene, CDR1 is MNHEY and CDR2 is SVGAGI. V was clipped by 0 bases and J by 5 bases, with 12 bases between them. CDR3 length: 15 residues. The CDR3 bases are TGTGCCAGCAGTTACTCCGAAAGCTTACTAGATACGCAGTATTTT. Its translation: CASSYSESLLDTQYF.

The chain employs TRBV4-1 and TRBJ2-3; 12 bases align to TRBD2. Germline values: CDR1 MGHRA, CDR2 YSYEKL. The ends lost 4 bases at V and 0 bases at J; junction bases unmatched: 8. The CDR3 loop spans 18 amino acids. CDR3 bases: TGCGCCAGCAGCCGGGGGGGACTAGCGGGTACGAGCACAGATACGCAGTATTTT. The encoded protein is CASSRGGLAGTSTDTQYF.

V usage is TRBV5-1 and J usage is TRBJ2-3, with D perhaps TRBD2 (5 bases). CDR3 length: 15 residues. Trimming took off 1 base at V and 4 bases at J, with 13 bases between the two ends. The germline gives CDR1 SGHRS, CDR2 YFSETQ. For the CDR3, the DNA is TGCGCCAGCAGCTTGCAACCGGGGAACGCAGATACGCAGTATTTT. Its translation is CASSLQPGNADTQYF.

The chain couples TRBV7-9 to TRBJ2-3; 10 bases map to TRBD2. J lost 5 bases, V lost 3 bases, and 2 bases had no gene match. The CDR3 runs to 14 residues. CDR1 is SEHNR and CDR2 is FQNEAQ in the germline V gene (reference sequence). The CDR3 DNA reads as TGTGCCAGCAGCTTCCGACTAGCGGGAGATACGCAGTATTTT. This sequence encodes CASSFRLAGDTQYF.

The CDR3 region is CASSYSGEGDEQYF. Here the CDR3 DNA reads TGTGCCAGCAGTTACTCAGGGGAAGGCGACGAGCAGTACTTC. The V call is TRBV6-5, the J call TRBJ2-7; D perhaps matches TRBD1 (5 bases). The CDR3 covers 14 residues. V dropped 0 bases and J dropped 5 bases, with 11 bases sitting between them. In germline, CDR1 is MNHEY, CDR2 SVGAGI.

As regards this clone: Germline and junction disagree at one end, which may indicate a read error. The sample carries other DNA sequences with the same CDR3. The chain uses TRBV5-1 and TRBJ1-6, with 10 bases fitting TRBD1. The germline CDR1 and CDR2 sequences are SGHRS and YFSETQ. CDR3 size: 17 residues. The CDR3 nucleotides are TGCGCCAGCAGCTTGGGACGGACAGGGGGGTATAACTCACCCCTCCACTTT. As protein: CASSLGRTGGYNSPLHF.

V usage is TRBV28 and J usage is TRBJ1-2; TRBD1 aligns across 9 bases. Trimming at V came to 4 bases and at J to 7 bases, leaving 16 bases not matched to a gene. In germline, CDR1 is MDHEN, CDR2 SYDVKM. The CDR3 contains 17 residues. The CDR3 coding sequence is TGTGCCAGCAGTTCCACCGGGGACAGGGCAGGTAATGGTGGCTACACCTTC. The encoded protein is CASSSTGDRAGNGGYTF.

This clone appeared a single time. The genes are TRBV19 and TRBJ1-6; possibly TRBD1 for D (6 bases). Germline V CDR1 and CDR2: LNHDA, SQIVND (reference sequence). The CDR3 sequence is 14 residues long. With 6 bases removed from V and 7 bases from J, the gap between germline ends came to 13 bases. The CDR3 reads CASRSGVFNSPLHF. The CDR3 DNA follows: TGTGCCAGTAGATCAGGGGTGTTCAATTCACCCCTCCACTTT.